The entry below describes one T cell receptor beta chain. Its antigen is unknown. Per-base quality was not reported, and no clone a single base away is much larger than it. In the prospective study, participants were roughly 18 to 95 years old, resided in under 30 geographic areas of the United States, and were enrolled through a virtual design. In the prospective study, cohorts were assigned on the basis of participant-reported clinical history obtained from a screening survey and a study questionnaire. For ImmuneRACE Cohort 3, a participant was defined as recovered based on two consecutive negative NP/OP PCR tests, clearance by a healthcare professional, or resolution of symptoms. Each participant in the prospective study had whole blood, serum and a nasopharyngeal or oropharyngeal swab collected by mobile phlebotomists. Additional blood draws and questionnaires over an approximately two-month period could optionally be provided by prospective study participants. Prospective study blood samples were shipped either frozen or at room temperature before DNA extraction.

TCRbeta CDR3 regions were amplified from genomic DNA using the immunoSEQ Assay, a bias-controlled multiplex PCR. The paper's processing steps were these. Nucleated cell counts per sample were estimated from amplification of reference gene primers within the assay. Sequence reads were collapsed and filtered to measure the absolute abundance of every unique TCRbeta CDR3 rearrangement. Productive Simpson clonality was computed per sample as the square root of Simpson's diversity index over productive rearrangements. The source is immuneACCESS, and TCRdb retained only in-frame sequences with V and J called. Part of the clones is not carried over; for the studies checked, unresolved V genes explain less than half of this, and the remainder is unexplained. The D gene and trimming were derived from the DNA, and the V and J assignments and clone size from that table. In this sample the table shows 450,000 to 500,000 clones, approximately 86% of which occur a single time. 0.7% of the sample belongs to the ten largest clones.

The data were taken from a study of blood T cell repertoires in COVID-19 (dated by TCRdb to 2020 to 2022). Study-level background: Samples covering the acute and convalescent phases of COVID-19 were provided by collaborators in the United States, Italy and Spain. The prospective study material was composed of cDNA or gDNA derived from T cells, B-cell-depleted T cells, or PBMCs. Deeply sampled blood TCRbeta repertoires from subjects exposed to, actively infected with, or recovered from COVID-19 were included in the dataset. The repertoires were released in a freely available public database meant as a resource for research on the immune response to SARS-CoV-2. Samples came from the ongoing ImmuneRACE study (first 160 participants) plus 1,254 subjects from 6 global collaborators. A de-identified subject ID, COVID-19 status, age in years and sex were almost always included in the sample metadata. Where HLA class I and class II types were available, the types were taken from metadata supplied by the sample provider, not from assay-based typing. Summary of the overall study and its limitations: The quantity of clinical and demographic metadata differed by source and by participant and was supplied without curation.

V has 2 bases trimmed and J has 2 bases trimmed; junction bases matching no gene number 3. In the germline V gene, CDR1 corresponds to SGDLS and CDR2 to YYNGEE. The CDR3, from cysteine to phenylalanine, totals 14 residues. The sequence is cut down to CDR3 DNA, 42 bases in frame from base 1. The specimen sequenced was PBMCs or T cells enriched from blood (not recorded which). The V gene is TRBV9 and the J gene is TRBJ2-5; 7 central nucleotides agree with TRBD2. The source is a woman between 18 and 29 years old who had recovered from COVID-19. CDR3 reads: CASSVGTTQETQYF. At the DNA level, the sequence is TGTGCCAGCAGCGTTGGGACTACACAAGAGACCCAGTACTTC.